This T cell receptor beta chain was found in a study of tumor-infiltrating lymphocytes in primary liver carcinoma. Background on the study: Tumor staging was T1-T3 N0M0; sizes spanned roughly 4.2 to 11 cm across. Points from the study as a whole: Tumor-adjacent and tumor-blood pairs shared a smaller degree of overlap than tumor region pairs.

In addition to blood RNA drawn from unsorted whole blood, germline DNA was extracted. Those patients suffered from chronic HBV infection and were treatment-naive. Many counts were recorded for this clonotype. What it recognizes is unknown. V lost 0 bases and J lost 3, with 12 bases in between. Germline assignment: CDR1 MNHEY and CDR2 SVGEGT. CDR3 length: 15 amino acids. cDNA specific to TCR beta was made from around 530 ng of total RNA, with a constant-region primer employed for priming. Slightly modified ARM-PCR with three nested multiplex PCR rounds yielded TCR beta libraries. Two initial PCR rounds of about 11 cycles each paired TRBV1-TRBV30 forward primers with a C-beta reverse primer. TCRdb called the multiplex PCR reads again in MiXCR, with one record for every CDR3 protein. Of 300,000 to 400,000 distinct CDR3 sequences in the sample, about 62% were seen once.

The rearrangement uses TRBV6-2 or TRBV6-3 and TRBJ2-7; D gene unclear. The TCR comes from a man between 35 and 55 years old with primary liver carcinoma and hepatitis B virus infection. The sample taken for sequencing was peripheral blood. The CDR3 DNA reads as TGTGCCAGCAGTTACTCGAGGCAGGTGGACTACGAGCAGTACTTC. Translated, it gives CASSYSRQVDYEQYF.